Presented here are 21 T cell receptor beta chains from one specimen sequenced in a study of shared clonotypes between healthy human individuals. Cells designated naive CD8 were CD45RO-negative and were positively selected for CCR7, with terminally differentiated effector memory CD45RA+ cells excluded. Generated by immunoSEQ multiplex PCR, the TCRdb table keeps only in-frame clones and is missing some. This sample carries roughly 2.1 million clones, about 93% of them seen once, and the ten largest clones take under 2%. Sample: naive CD8+ T cells from PBMCs. These receptors all stem from a man aged 18 to 29 in good health. Some clones in this sample may be carry-over from other donors' samples.

Points on this clone: This CDR3 is also generated by other DNA sequences in the sample. DNA of the CDR3: TGTGCCAGCAGTTACGGGATTGAAGCTTTCTTT. Translated, it gives CASSYGIEAFF. This chain joins TRBV6-5 and TRBJ1-1; D not certain. The CDR3 is made up of 11 amino acids. Germline V gene lookup returns CDR1 MNHEY and CDR2 SVGAGI. V was clipped by 2 bases and J by 7 bases, with 5 bases between them.

The V gene is TRBV6-5, the J gene TRBJ1-5; D is ambiguous. The CDR3 has 13 residues. CDR1 is MNHEY and CDR2 is SVGAGI in the germline V gene. With 5 bases removed from V and 2 bases from J, the gap between germline ends came to 7 bases. Here the CDR3 DNA reads TGTGCCAGCAGTGGCTCGGGCAATCAGCCCCAGCATTTT. Its translation: CASSGSGNQPQHF.

The chain recombines TRBV4-1 with TRBJ2-1, with a weak D call TRBD1 (6 bases). The CDR3 is 15 amino acids. Germline values: CDR1 MGHRA, CDR2 YSYEKL. V lost 5 bases, J lost 9 bases, and 20 bases lay in between. The CDR3 coding sequence is TGCGCCAGCAGCTCCGACAGGTCCAGTGGGAGTGAGCAGTTCTTC. As protein: CASSSDRSSGSEQFF.

V gene TRBV7-8 combines with J gene TRBJ1-5; D is ambiguous. V was clipped by 5 bases and J by 0 bases, with 11 bases between them. Germline-derived CDR1 and CDR2 are SGHVS and FQNEAQ. The CDR3 runs 15 residues. CDR3 nucleotides: TGTGCCAGCAGCCCAGGACCAAATAGCAATCAGCCCCAGCATTTT. This gives the protein CASSPGPNSNQPQHF.

The chain has TRBV11-2 and TRBJ2-2; D is undetermined. Trimming pared 1 base from V and 6 bases from J, leaving 12 bases between. Per germline, CDR1 SGHAT and CDR2 FQNNGV. This CDR3 spans 15 amino acids. As DNA, the CDR3 is TGTGCCAGCAGCTTAGGACTCGAAGGCCCCGGGGAGCTGTTTTTT. Its protein is CASSLGLEGPGELFF.

Worth noting for this clone: Other DNA sequences within the sample encode an identical CDR3. The V and J genes are TRBV9 and TRBJ1-1; D ambiguous. The CDR3 runs to 13 residues. CDR1 is SGDLS, CDR2 YYNGEE, per germline. The V gene lost 2 bases and the J gene lost 1 base, with 6 bases spanning the gap. DNA for the CDR3: TGTGCCAGCAGCGTGGGCCCGAACACTGAAGCTTTCTTT. This gives the protein CASSVGPNTEAFF.

This clone has a single count. The chain joins TRBV5-1 to TRBJ1-1; D is possibly TRBD1 (5 bases). V was pared by 2 bases and J by 4 bases, with 12 bases between. The CDR3 is 14 amino acids. Germline lookup yields CDR1 SGHRS and CDR2 YFSETQ. The CDR3 region has the DNA TGCGCCAGCAGCTTTTGGGGCCCGGGCACTGAAGCTTTCTTT. Translated, it gives CASSFWGPGTEAFF.

This clone was seen just once. The chain couples TRBV29-1 to TRBJ2-7; D is undetermined. The CDR3 length is 15 residues. The V gene lost 2 bases and the J gene lost 0 bases, with 14 bases spanning the gap. CDR1 is SQVTM, CDR2 ANQGSEA, per germline. CDR3 nucleotide sequence: TGCAGCGTTGAATGGGCCAGTCAGAGCTCCTACGAGCAGTACTTC. This encodes CSVEWASQSSYEQYF.

The chain employs TRBV27 and TRBJ2-3, with a weak D call TRBD1 (5 bases). Germline loops: CDR1 MNHEY, CDR2 SMNVEV (reference sequence). V was pared by 4 bases and J by 6 bases, with 14 bases between. CDR3 size: 14 residues. The CDR3 nucleotides are TGTGCCAGCAGTTCGAGGACACCGCAGGATACGCAGTATTTT. Translation gives CASSSRTPQDTQYF.

This clone occurred a few times. This rearrangement joins TRBV30 to TRBJ1-1; 7 nucleotides line up with TRBD1. Looked up from germline, CDR1 is GTSNPN and CDR2 is SVGIG (reference sequence). The CDR3 length is 15 residues. J gave up 5 bases and V 0 bases, and 9 bases lay outside the gene matches. CDR3 DNA: TGTGCCTGGAGTGTACGTTCAGGGGGAAGAACTGAAGCTTTCTTT. Its translation: CAWSVRSGGRTEAFF. The full variable domain, in which reference TRBV30 and TRBJ1-1 provide the parts outside the CDR3, is SQTIHQWPATLVQPVGSPLSLECTVEGTSNPNLYWYRQAAGRGLQLLFYSVGIGQISSEVPQNLSASRPQDRQFILSSKKLLLSDSGFYLCAWSVRSGGRTEAFFGQGTRLTVV.

V usage is TRBV27 and J usage is TRBJ2-7; no clear D gene. CDR3 length: 13 amino acids. V was pared by 3 bases and J by 3 bases, with 9 bases between. Germline V lookup: CDR1 MNHEY, CDR2 SMNVEV (reference sequence). The DNA of the CDR3 is TGTGCCAGCAGTTTCGCTAGGGACTACGAGCAGTACTTC. Protein sequence: CASSFARDYEQYF.

The J gene is TRBJ2-1, the V gene TRBV19; TRBD2 is a possible D gene (6 bases). Germline V gene lookup returns CDR1 LNHDA and CDR2 SQIVND (reference sequence). V lost 4 bases and J 3 bases, leaving 13 bases between the germline ends. This CDR3 region has 15 residues. The CDR3 region is CASSKIAEGYNEQFF. CDR3 nucleotides: TGTGCCAGTAGTAAAATAGCGGAGGGCTACAATGAGCAGTTCTTC.

The rearrangement joins TRBV27 to TRBJ2-1, with TRBD1 matching 8 bases. Germline assignment: CDR1 MNHEY and CDR2 SMNVEV (reference sequence). The CDR3 runs 15 residues. The V gene end was trimmed by 6 bases and the J gene end by 4 bases; junction bases not matched to a gene: 8. The CDR3 region has the DNA TGTGCCAGCAGAAGTGGACAGGGAACTTACAATGAGCAGTTCTTC. It is translated as CASRSGQGTYNEQFF.

The CDR3 reads CASSPVGTGGYEQYF. The CDR3, as DNA: TGTGCCAGCAGCCCGGTGGGGACAGGGGGTTACGAGCAGTACTTC. This rearrangement joins TRBV5-6 to TRBJ2-7; 11 nucleotides match TRBD1. V lost 4 bases and J lost 4; bases outside the gene matches: 7. The CDR3 covers 15 residues. In germline, CDR1 is SGHDT, CDR2 YYEEEE.

The chain is built from TRBV5-6 and TRBJ2-2; 7 bases match TRBD1. V was clipped by 4 bases and J by 3 bases; unmatched bases: 9. Per the germline V gene, CDR1 is SGHDT and CDR2 is YYEEEE. CDR3 size: 16 residues. CDR3 sequence reads: CASSLNTGTDTGELFF. Here the CDR3 DNA reads TGTGCCAGCAGCCTCAATACCGGGACAGACACCGGGGAGCTGTTTTTT.

Concerning this clone: At one boundary the junction diverges from the germline segment, which might be a read error. The sample has other DNA sequences that encode this CDR3 too. The chain joins TRBV30 to TRBJ1-2; D not resolved. Germline CDR1 GTSNPN, CDR2 SVGIG (reference sequence). The CDR3 sequence is 8 residues long. The CDR3 DNA reads as TGTGCCTGGAGTCCATACCACTTC. Translated: CAWSPYHF.

The V call is TRBV4-3, the J call TRBJ1-2, with D unresolved. Germline V CDR1 and CDR2: LGHNA, YSLEER. There are 18 residues in the CDR3. Trimming shortened V by 0 bases and J by 4 bases, and 21 bases separated the two germline ends. CDR3 DNA sequence: TGCGCCAGCAGCCAAGATCAACGGGCAGGCCGCCGGGCCTATGGCTACACCTTC. Encoded protein: CASSQDQRAGRRAYGYTF.

The chain combines TRBV11-2 with TRBJ2-7, with D unresolved. V gave up 0 bases and J gave up 6 bases, with 15 bases separating them. This CDR3 comprises 15 residues. Germline V gives CDR1 SGHAT, CDR2 FQNNGV. CDR3 coding DNA: TGTGCCAGCAGCTTAGATGGCCTCCTCCGCGTCGAGCAGTACTTC. Translating gives CASSLDGLLRVEQYF.

CDR3 coding DNA: TGTGCCAGCAGTACCAGGGGGGGAAATGGCTACACCTTC. This codes for CASSTRGGNGYTF. The chain recombines TRBV27 with TRBJ1-2; 7 bases align to TRBD1. Germline V gene data show CDR1 as MNHEY and CDR2 as SMNVEV (reference sequence). This CDR3 comprises 13 residues. J was trimmed by 6 bases and V by 5 bases; bases with no gene match: 6.

This chain connects TRBV23-1 to TRBJ2-1; D is perhaps TRBD1 or TRBD2 (5 bases each). TRBV23-1 is treated as an ORF (open reading frame) with a function not yet certain. The CDR3 spans 15 residues. V lost 8 bases, J lost 7 bases, and 21 bases lay in between. Here the CDR3 DNA reads TGCGCCAGCGTCACTTTGCAGGGTGGGGGAAATGAGCAGTTCTTC. This sequence encodes CASVTLQGGGNEQFF.

Only one count was recorded for this clone. The chain carries TRBV11-2 and TRBJ1-5; TRBD1 might be the D (5 bases). The CDR3 has 13 residues. CDR1 SGHAT and CDR2 FQNNGV come from the germline V gene. Trimming pared 3 bases from V and 4 bases from J, leaving 7 bases between. The CDR3 loop is CASSFEGNQPQHF. CDR3 in DNA: TGTGCCAGCAGCTTTGAGGGGAATCAGCCCCAGCATTTT.